Ten or more counts support the clone carrying this T cell receptor beta chain. What it binds is unknown. The TCR library protocol was used to attach unique molecular identifiers. These identifiers were attached to individual cDNA molecules. In TCRdb, the 5' RACE reads were re-called with MiXCR into one record per CDR3 protein. Here the sample spans roughly 18,000 distinct CDR3 sequences, 5.9% being singletons. The sample belongs to a study of early T cells in non-severe SARS-CoV-2 infection. Study-level results: VDJdb-based matching was biased toward anti-spike CD8 responses and missed private and CD4 specificities.

Trimming took off 5 bases at V and 0 bases at J, with 14 bases between the two ends. The CDR3 has 15 residues. CDR1 is MNHEY, CDR2 SMNVEV, per germline (reference sequence). The specimen was whole blood. V and J are TRBV27 and TRBJ2-7, with D possibly TRBD1 on 5 matching bases. This clonotype was obtained from an adult who was a healthcare worker with PCR-confirmed SARS-CoV-2 infection or an uninfected control (not recorded which). The CDR3 here is CASSLRQPSSYEQYF. CDR3 nucleotides: TGTGCCAGCAGTCTTCGACAGCCTTCCTCCTACGAGCAGTACTTC.